A selection of T cell receptor beta chains follows, all from one sample in a study of T cell repertoires in cytomegalovirus infection. TCRdb recomputed calls from the reads with MiXCR, one row per CDR3 protein. The repertoire holds around 350,000 distinct CDR3 sequences, with around 18% as singletons. Sequenced: PBMCs. The receptor source for this set is a human donor in good health (CMV status not recorded). Some clones in this sample may be carry-over from other donors' samples. CDR3s include the opening cysteine and the closing phenylalanine or tryptophan. D genes are given only for firm matches. Part of the rows lack a size; the others show once, few, many or a class for expanded clones.

J,size,V,D,CDR3,DNA
TRBJ2-4,-,TRBV19,-,CASSIPGYIQYF,TGTGCCAGTAGTATACCGGGATACATTCAGTACTTC
TRBJ2-1,-,TRBV7-2,TRBD2,CASSLGGRAVNEQFF,TGTGCCAGCAGCTTAGGAGGGAGGGCCGTGAATGAGCAGTTCTTC
TRBJ1-3,many,TRBV7-2,-,CASSLGRTIGNTIYF,TGTGCCAGCAGCTTAGGCAGAACTATTGGAAACACCATATATTTT
TRBJ1-5,-,TRBV12-3/TRBV12-4,-,CASSLGGGYSNQPQHF,TGTGCCAGCAGTTTGGGGGGAGGGTATAGCAATCAGCCCCAGCATTTT
TRBJ1-1,once,TRBV12-3/TRBV12-4,-,CASSPVPGDTEAFF,TGTGCCAGCAGTCCAGTACCGGGGGACACTGAAGCTTTCTTT
TRBJ2-7,few,TRBV2,-,CASSMGFYEQYF,TGTGCCAGCAGTATGGGTTTTTACGAGCAGTACTTC
TRBJ2-1,many,TRBV7-2,-,CASHRGLLMDEQFF,TGTGCCAGTCATCGGGGTCTATTAATGGATGAGCAGTTCTTC
TRBJ2-1,-,TRBV4-3,-,CASSQQGKRVGEQFF,TGCGCCAGCAGCCAGCAGGGAAAGAGGGTGGGTGAGCAGTTCTTC
TRBJ2-1,-,TRBV6-5,TRBD1,CASSYTGTGTQLNYNEQFF,TGTGCCAGCAGTTACACCGGGACAGGTACCCAATTGAACTACAATGAGCAGTTCTTC
TRBJ2-5,-,TRBV2,-,CASSEVRGETQYF,TGTGCCAGCAGTGAGGTTCGGGGGGAGACCCAGTACTTC
TRBJ2-3,few,TRBV10-3,TRBD2,CAIRPLAGGPSSTDTQYF,TGTGCCATCAGGCCACTAGCGGGGGGCCCCTCTAGCACAGATACGCAGTATTTT
TRBJ1-5,-,TRBV7-2,TRBD1,CASSLEGARNQPQHF,TGTGCCAGCAGCTTAGAGGGGGCGCGCAATCAGCCCCAGCATTTT
TRBJ2-7,many,TRBV11-3,-,CASSSGGPLYEQYF,TGTGCCAGCAGCTCCGGCGGGCCCCTCTACGAGCAGTACTTC
TRBJ1-3,-,TRBV7-9,-,CASSPLRSGNTIYF,TGTGCCAGCAGCCCACTTCGTTCTGGAAACACCATATATTTT
TRBJ2-5,-,TRBV20-1,-,CSAREYQETQYF,TGCAGTGCCCGGGAGTACCAAGAGACCCAGTACTTC
TRBJ2-7,-,TRBV2,-,CASNVADSYEQYF,TGTGCCAGCAACGTAGCGGACTCCTACGAGCAGTACTTC
TRBJ1-1,-,TRBV30,-,CAWKPRGWTEAFF,TGTGCCTGGAAACCCCGGGGGTGGACTGAAGCTTTCTTT
TRBJ2-3,-,TRBV2,-,CILYRGPGTDTQYF,TGTATTCTATATAGGGGACCTGGCACAGATACGCAGTATTTT
TRBJ2-7,few,TRBV7-9,-,CASAAGTFEQYF,TGTGCCAGCGCGGCAGGGACGTTCGAGCAGTACTTC
TRBJ2-7,many,TRBV11-2,TRBD2,CASSSIAGGPYEQYF,TGTGCCAGCAGCTCGATAGCGGGGGGGCCCTACGAGCAGTACTTC
TRBJ2-2,-,TRBV7-2,TRBD2,CASSLLAGSIRTGELFF,TGTGCCAGCAGCCTACTAGCGGGGTCGATCCGCACCGGGGAGCTGTTTTTT
TRBJ2-7,many,TRBV7-2,-,CASSLVPSGLTYEQYF,TGTGCCAGCAGCTTAGTACCAAGCGGCTTAACCTACGAGCAGTACTTC
TRBJ1-2,few,TRBV2,TRBD1,CASGDSYGYTF,TGTGCCAGCGGGGACAGTTATGGCTACACCTTC
TRBJ2-2,-,TRBV6-2/TRBV6-3,TRBD1,CASSRDRTLFF,TGTGCCAGCAGTCGGGACAGGACACTGTTTTTT
TRBJ2-3,few,TRBV28,-,CASTPHSTDTQYF,TGTGCCAGCACGCCCCATAGCACAGATACGCAGTATTTT
TRBJ1-2,-,TRBV2,TRBD1,CASSGGRGRYGYTF,TGTGCCAGCAGCGGTGGCAGGGGGAGGTATGGCTACACCTTC
TRBJ2-1,few,TRBV7-9,TRBD1,CASSSRGRRLQNEQFF,TGTGCCAGCAGTAGCAGGGGGCGGAGGTTACAAAATGAGCAGTTCTTC
TRBJ2-7,few,TRBV12-3/TRBV12-4,-,CASSWGDYYEQYF,TGTGCCAGCAGTTGGGGGGATTACTACGAGCAGTACTTC
TRBJ2-7,many,TRBV7-8,TRBD2,CASSWGGEGYEQYF,TGTGCCAGCAGCTGGGGGGGAGAAGGGTACGAGCAGTACTTC
TRBJ1-1,many,TRBV18,TRBD1,CASSRDRGLAEAFF,TGTGCCAGCTCACGAGACAGGGGATTGGCTGAAGCTTTCTTT
TRBJ1-4,few,TRBV12-3/TRBV12-4,TRBD1,CASSHFGTGDEKLFF,TGTGCCAGCAGCCATTTCGGGACAGGTGACGAAAAACTGTTTTTT
TRBJ2-7,few,TRBV7-6,TRBD1,CASSDGRTGLISYEQYF,TGTGCCAGCAGCGATGGAAGGACAGGGCTCATTTCCTACGAGCAGTACTTC
TRBJ2-7,many,TRBV7-2,TRBD2,CASSLLAGGPIIHEQYF,TGTGCCAGCAGCTTACTAGCGGGAGGGCCAATCATCCACGAGCAGTACTTC
TRBJ2-3,few,TRBV4-3,-,CASSQDWGPSTDTQYF,TGCGCCAGCAGCCAAGATTGGGGCCCTAGCACAGATACGCAGTATTTT
TRBJ2-3,few,TRBV20-1,-,CSARLAADTQYF,TGCAGTGCCCGGCTAGCTGCAGATACGCAGTATTTT
TRBJ1-1,-,TRBV7-9,-,CASSRRGTEAFF,TGTGCCAGCAGCCGGCGGGGCACTGAAGCTTTCTTT
TRBJ2-3,-,TRBV12-3/TRBV12-4,-,CASSLDGVEDTQYF,TGTGCCAGCAGTCTTGATGGGGTGGAAGATACGCAGTATTTT